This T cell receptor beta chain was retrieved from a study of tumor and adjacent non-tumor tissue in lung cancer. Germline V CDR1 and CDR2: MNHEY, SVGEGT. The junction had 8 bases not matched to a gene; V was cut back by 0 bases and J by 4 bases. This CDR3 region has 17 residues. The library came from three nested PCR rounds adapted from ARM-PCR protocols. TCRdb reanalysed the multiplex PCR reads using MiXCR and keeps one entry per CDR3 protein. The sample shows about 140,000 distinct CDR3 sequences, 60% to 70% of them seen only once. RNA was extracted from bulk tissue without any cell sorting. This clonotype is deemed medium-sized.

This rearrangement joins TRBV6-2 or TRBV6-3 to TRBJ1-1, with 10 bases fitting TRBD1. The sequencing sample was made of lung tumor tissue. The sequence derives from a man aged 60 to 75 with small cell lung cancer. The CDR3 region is CASSYSRQGAPGTEAFF. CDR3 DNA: TGTGCCAGCAGTTACTCGCGACAGGGGGCTCCGGGCACTGAAGCTTTCTTT.